This record covers a single TCR beta chain. No cognate antigen has been identified for it. Base-call qualities are not available, and no considerably larger clone is one nucleotide away. TCRbeta CDR3 regions were amplified from genomic DNA using the immunoSEQ Assay, a bias-controlled multiplex PCR. Regarding the original processing steps: The number of nucleated cells in each sample was estimated from the amplification of reference gene primers within the assay. To quantify the absolute abundance of each unique TCRbeta CDR3 rearrangement, sequence reads were collapsed and filtered. For each sample, productive Simpson clonality was calculated as the square root of Simpson's diversity index over productive rearrangements. This immuneACCESS table, as held by TCRdb, lists in-frame sequences with V and J called but not all clones. Of the missing ones, under half trace to an unresolved V gene in checked studies; the others have no known cause. V, J and clone size are those of that table, while D and trimming were read from the DNA. Here the sample has approximately 100,000 clones; about 82% occur a single time. Roughly 25% of the sample lies in the top ten.

This sample is part of a study of blood T cell repertoires in COVID-19 (dated by TCRdb to about 2020). For context, the study as a whole: Collaborator samples came from the United States, Italy and Spain and covered acute and convalescent phases of COVID-19. The prospective study material was composed of cDNA or gDNA derived from T cells, B-cell-depleted T cells, or PBMCs. Nearly every sample came with metadata listing a de-identified subject ID, COVID-19 status, age in years and sex. The repertoires were made available in a free public database intended to serve as a resource for research on the immune response to SARS-CoV-2. Where available, HLA class I and class II types were taken from metadata supplied by the sample provider and were not determined by assay-based typing. Subjects who had been exposed to COVID-19, were actively infected with it, or had recovered from it provided the deeply sampled blood TCRbeta repertoires that made up the dataset. Samples came from the ongoing ImmuneRACE study (first 160 participants) plus 1,254 subjects from 6 global collaborators.

CDR1 SGHTA and CDR2 FQGNSA were looked up in the germline V gene. The CDR3 covers 14 residues, taking in both the cysteine and the phenylalanine. Only CDR3 DNA remains: 42 bases, in frame from the first base. At the junction V is shortened by 7 bases and J by 8 bases; bases outside the gene matches: 11. Collaborating institutions collected whole blood in K2EDTA tubes following their own protocols. For TCRbeta analysis, collaborator samples were shipped as frozen whole blood, as isolated PBMCs, or as DNA extracted from either sample type. Paper-wide results and their limitations: The quantity of clinical and demographic metadata differed by source and by participant and was supplied without curation.

The rearrangement joined TRBV7-2 to TRBJ2-1; 7 nucleotides in the junction match TRBD2. This TCR came from a human donor in a cohort sampled during active COVID-19. Sequenced sample: peripheral blood. The DNA is as follows: TGTGCCAGCAAGGGCGAACTAGCGAGGGATGAGCAGTTCTTC. It translates to CASKGELARDEQFF. Extended through the reference TRBV7-2 and TRBJ2-1 proteins, this CDR3 yields the full variable domain: GAGVSQSPSNKVTEKGKDVELRCDPISGHTALYWYRQSLGQGLEFLIYFQGNSAPDKSGLPSDRFSAERTGGSVSTLTIQRTQQEDSAVYLCASKGELARDEQFFGPGTRLTVL.